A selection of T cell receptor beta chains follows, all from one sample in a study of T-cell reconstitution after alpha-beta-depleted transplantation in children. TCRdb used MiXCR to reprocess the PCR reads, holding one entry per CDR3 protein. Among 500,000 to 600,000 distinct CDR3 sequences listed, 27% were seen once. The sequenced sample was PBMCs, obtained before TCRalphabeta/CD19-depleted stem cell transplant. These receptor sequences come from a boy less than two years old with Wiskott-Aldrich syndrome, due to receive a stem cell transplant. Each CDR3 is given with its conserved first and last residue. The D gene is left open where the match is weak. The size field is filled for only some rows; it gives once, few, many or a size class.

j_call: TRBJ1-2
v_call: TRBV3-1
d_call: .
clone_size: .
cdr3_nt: TGTGCCAGCAGCCAACAGGGACTGGGCTACACCTTC
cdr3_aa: CASSQQGLGYTF

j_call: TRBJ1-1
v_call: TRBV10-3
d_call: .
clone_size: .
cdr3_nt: TGTGCCATCAGTGGGAGTCTCGGGCAGCGGAACACTGAAGCTTTCTTT
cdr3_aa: CAISGSLGQRNTEAFF

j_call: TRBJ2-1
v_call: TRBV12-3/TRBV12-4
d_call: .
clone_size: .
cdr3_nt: TGTGCCAGCAGTTTTGAACTGACGGGACTCTACAATGAGCAGTTCTTC
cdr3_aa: CASSFELTGLYNEQFF

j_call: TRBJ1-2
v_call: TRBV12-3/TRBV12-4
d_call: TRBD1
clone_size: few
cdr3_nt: TGTGCCAGCACCAAAAGGTGGGACAGGGGGCGGATCTTCTATGGCTACACCTTC
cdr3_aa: CASTKRWDRGRIFYGYTF

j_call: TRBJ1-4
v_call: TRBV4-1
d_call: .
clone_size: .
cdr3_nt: TGCGCCAGCAGCCAAGATCAGAGAGGGGCCCCAACTAATGAAAAACTGTTTTTT
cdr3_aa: CASSQDQRGAPTNEKLFF

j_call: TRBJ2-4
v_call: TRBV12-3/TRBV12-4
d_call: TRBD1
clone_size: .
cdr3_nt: TGTGCCAGCAGTTTTCGGACAGGGCTAGCCAAAAACATTCAGTACTTC
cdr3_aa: CASSFRTGLAKNIQYF

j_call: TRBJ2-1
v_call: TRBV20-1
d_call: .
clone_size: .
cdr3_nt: TGCAGTGCCCGGACTCCCTCCAGTTACAATGAGCAGTTCTTC
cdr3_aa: CSARTPSSYNEQFF

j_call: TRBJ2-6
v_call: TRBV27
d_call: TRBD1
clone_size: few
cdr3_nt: TGTGCCAGCAGCCACGGACAGGGGACGGGGGCCAACGTCCTGACTTTC
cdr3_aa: CASSHGQGTGANVLTF

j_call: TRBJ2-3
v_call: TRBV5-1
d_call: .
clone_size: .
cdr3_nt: TGCGCCAGCAGCTTAATGACGGCCCCAGATACGCAGTATTTT
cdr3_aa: CASSLMTAPDTQYF

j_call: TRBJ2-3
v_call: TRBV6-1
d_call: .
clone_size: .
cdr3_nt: TGTGCCAGCAGTGAAGCTGTGGGCAGCACAGATACGCAGTATTTT
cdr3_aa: CASSEAVGSTDTQYF

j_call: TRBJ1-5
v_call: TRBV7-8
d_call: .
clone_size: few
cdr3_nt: TGTGCCAGCAGCTCCGGGTCGATTAGCAATCAGCCCCAGCATTTT
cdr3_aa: CASSSGSISNQPQHF

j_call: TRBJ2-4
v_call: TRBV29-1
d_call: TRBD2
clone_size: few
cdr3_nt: TGCAGCGTCCTAACTAGCGGGGGAAACATTCAGTACTTC
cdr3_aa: CSVLTSGGNIQYF

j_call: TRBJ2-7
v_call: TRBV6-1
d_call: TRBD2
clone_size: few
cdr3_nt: TGTGCCAGCCTTAAAGTTCGCGGGAGATTCTACGAGCAGTACTTC
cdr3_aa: CASLKVRGRFYEQYF

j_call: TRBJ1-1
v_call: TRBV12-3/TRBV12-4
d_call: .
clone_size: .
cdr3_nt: TGTGCCAGCAGTAGTACCCCTGAAGCTTTCTTT
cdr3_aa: CASSSTPEAFF

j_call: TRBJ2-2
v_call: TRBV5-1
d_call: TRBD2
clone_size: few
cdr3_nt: TGCGCCAGCAGCTTGGTCGCGGGAGCCGGGGAGCTGTTTTTT
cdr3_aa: CASSLVAGAGELFF

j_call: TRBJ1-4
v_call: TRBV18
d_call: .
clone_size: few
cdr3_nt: TGTGCCAGCTCACCACCGGGAGGGTTTGAAAAACTGTTTTTT
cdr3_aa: CASSPPGGFEKLFF

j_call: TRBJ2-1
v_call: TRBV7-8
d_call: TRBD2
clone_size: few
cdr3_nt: TGTGCCAGCAGCTGGCGACTAGCGGGTCCTAATGAGCAGTTCTTC
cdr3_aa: CASSWRLAGPNEQFF

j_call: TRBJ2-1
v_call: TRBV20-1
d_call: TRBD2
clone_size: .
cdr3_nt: TGCAGTGCTAGCAGGCTAGCGGGAGCGGGCGAGCAGTTCTTC
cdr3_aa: CSASRLAGAGEQFF

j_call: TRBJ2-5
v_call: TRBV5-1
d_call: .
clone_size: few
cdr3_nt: TGCGCCGCCCTAGAGACCCAGTACTTC
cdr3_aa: CAALETQYF